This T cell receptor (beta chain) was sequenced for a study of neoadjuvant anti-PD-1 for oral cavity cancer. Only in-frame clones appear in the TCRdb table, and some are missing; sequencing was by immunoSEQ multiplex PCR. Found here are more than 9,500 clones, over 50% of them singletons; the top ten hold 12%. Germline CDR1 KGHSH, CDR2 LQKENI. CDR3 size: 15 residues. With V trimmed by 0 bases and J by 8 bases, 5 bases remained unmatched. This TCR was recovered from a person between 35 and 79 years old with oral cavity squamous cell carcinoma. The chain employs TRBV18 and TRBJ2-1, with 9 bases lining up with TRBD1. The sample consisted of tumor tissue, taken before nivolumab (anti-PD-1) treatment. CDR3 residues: CASSPPGQGVYEQFF. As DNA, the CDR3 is TGTGCCAGCTCACCACCGGGACAGGGTGTCTATGAGCAGTTCTTC.